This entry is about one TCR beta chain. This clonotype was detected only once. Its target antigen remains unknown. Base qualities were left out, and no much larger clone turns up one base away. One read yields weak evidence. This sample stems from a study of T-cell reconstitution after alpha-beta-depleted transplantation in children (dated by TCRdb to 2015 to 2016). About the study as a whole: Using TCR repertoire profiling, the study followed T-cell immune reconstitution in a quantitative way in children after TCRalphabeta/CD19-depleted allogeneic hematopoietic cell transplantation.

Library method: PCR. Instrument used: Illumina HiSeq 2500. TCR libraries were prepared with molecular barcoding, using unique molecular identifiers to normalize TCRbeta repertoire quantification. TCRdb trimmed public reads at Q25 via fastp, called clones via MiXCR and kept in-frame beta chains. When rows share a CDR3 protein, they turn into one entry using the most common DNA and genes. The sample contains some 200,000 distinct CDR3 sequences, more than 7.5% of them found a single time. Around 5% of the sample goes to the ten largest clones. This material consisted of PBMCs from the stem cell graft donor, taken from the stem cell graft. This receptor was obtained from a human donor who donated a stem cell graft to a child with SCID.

The DNA sequence is as follows: TGTGCCAGCAGCTGGAGGGGTCGAGAGGCAGATACGCAGTATTTT. The encoded protein is CASSWRGREADTQYF. Recombination joined TRBV5-6 with TRBJ2-3, and perhaps TRBD2 as D gene, on 6 matching bases. V lost 3 bases and J lost 4 bases; the stretch between them is 15 bases long. From a lookup of the germline V gene, CDR1 and CDR2 are SGHDT and YYEEEE. The CDR3 starts with the cysteine, ends with the phenylalanine, and has 15 residues. Just CDR3 DNA is preserved here, 45 bases in frame from base 1.